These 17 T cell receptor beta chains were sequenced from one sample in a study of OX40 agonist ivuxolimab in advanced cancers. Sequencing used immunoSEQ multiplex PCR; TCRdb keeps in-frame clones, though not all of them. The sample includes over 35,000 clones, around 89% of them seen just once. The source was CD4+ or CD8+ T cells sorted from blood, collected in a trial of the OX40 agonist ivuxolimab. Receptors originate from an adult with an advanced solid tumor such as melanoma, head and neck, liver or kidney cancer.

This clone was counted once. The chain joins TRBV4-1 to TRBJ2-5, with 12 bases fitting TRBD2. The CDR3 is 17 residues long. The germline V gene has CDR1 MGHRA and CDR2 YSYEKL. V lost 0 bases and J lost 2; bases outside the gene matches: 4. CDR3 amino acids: CASSQEKTSGGQETQYF. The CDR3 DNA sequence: TGCGCCAGCAGCCAAGAAAAGACTAGCGGGGGTCAAGAGACCCAGTACTTC.

CDR3 amino acids: CASRGTSGEADTQYF. The CDR3 bases are TGTGCCAGCAGGGGGACTAGCGGGGAAGCAGATACGCAGTATTTT. This rearrangement joins TRBV7-9 to TRBJ2-3; 13 bases line up with TRBD2. V trimming: 6 bases; J trimming: 4 bases; junction bases outside the gene matches: 4. Germline CDR1 and CDR2: SEHNR and FQNEAQ (reference sequence). This CDR3 contains 15 residues.

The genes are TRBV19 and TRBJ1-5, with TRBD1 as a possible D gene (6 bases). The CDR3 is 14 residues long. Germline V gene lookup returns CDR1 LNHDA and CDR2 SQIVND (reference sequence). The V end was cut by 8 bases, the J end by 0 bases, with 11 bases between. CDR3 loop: CASVQGPSNQPQHF. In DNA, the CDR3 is TGTGCCAGTGTACAGGGTCCTAGCAATCAGCCCCAGCATTTT.

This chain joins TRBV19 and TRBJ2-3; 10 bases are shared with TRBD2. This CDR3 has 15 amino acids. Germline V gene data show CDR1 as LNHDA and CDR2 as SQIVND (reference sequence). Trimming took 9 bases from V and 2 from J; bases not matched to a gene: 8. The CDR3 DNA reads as TGTGCCAGCCGATGGACTAGCGGAAACACAGATACGCAGTATTTT. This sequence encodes CASRWTSGNTDTQYF.

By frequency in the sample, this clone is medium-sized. CDR3 in amino acids: CASSFGGDEQYF. DNA of the CDR3: TGTGCCAGCAGCTTCGGCGGGGACGAGCAGTACTTC. The chain combines TRBV28 with TRBJ2-7; perhaps TRBD2 as D (6 bases). V was clipped by 6 bases and J by 5 bases, with 11 bases between them. The CDR3 is 12 amino acids. Germline assignment: CDR1 MDHEN and CDR2 SYDVKM.

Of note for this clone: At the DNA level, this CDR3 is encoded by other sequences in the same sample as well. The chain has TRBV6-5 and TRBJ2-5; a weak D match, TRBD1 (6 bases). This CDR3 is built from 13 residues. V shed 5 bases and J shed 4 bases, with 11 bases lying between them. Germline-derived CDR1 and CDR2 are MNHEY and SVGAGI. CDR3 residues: CASSHTGLETQYF. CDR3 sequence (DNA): TGTGCCAGCAGTCACACAGGGTTAGAGACCCAGTACTTC.

The CDR3 nucleotides read TGTGCCAGCAGCTTCGGCTACTTGAACACTGAAGCTTTCTTT. It encodes CASSFGYLNTEAFF. The chain joins TRBV7-9 to TRBJ1-1; no firm D call. V was shortened by 3 bases and J by 0 bases, with 8 bases between the two germline ends. Germline V lookup: CDR1 SEHNR, CDR2 FQNEAQ (reference sequence). The CDR3 loop spans 14 amino acids.

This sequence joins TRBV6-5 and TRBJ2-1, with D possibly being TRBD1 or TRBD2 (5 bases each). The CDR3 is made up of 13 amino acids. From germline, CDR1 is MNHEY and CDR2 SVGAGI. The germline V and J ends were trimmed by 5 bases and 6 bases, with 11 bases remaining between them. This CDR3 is CASSRQGANEQFF. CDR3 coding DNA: TGTGCCAGCAGTCGCCAGGGAGCCAATGAGCAGTTCTTC.

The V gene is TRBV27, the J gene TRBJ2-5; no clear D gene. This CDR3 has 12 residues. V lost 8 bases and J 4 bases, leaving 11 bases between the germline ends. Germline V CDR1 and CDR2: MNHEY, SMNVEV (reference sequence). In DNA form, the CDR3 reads TGTGCCAGCGGCCCGGTTCGAGAGACCCAGTACTTC. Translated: CASGPVRETQYF.

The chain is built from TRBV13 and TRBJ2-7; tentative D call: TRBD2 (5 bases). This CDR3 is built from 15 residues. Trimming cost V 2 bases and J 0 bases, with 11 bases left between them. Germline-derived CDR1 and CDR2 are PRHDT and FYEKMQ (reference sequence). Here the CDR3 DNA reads TGTGCCAGCAGCTTAACGAGCCGGGGCTCCTACGAGCAGTACTTC. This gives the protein CASSLTSRGSYEQYF.

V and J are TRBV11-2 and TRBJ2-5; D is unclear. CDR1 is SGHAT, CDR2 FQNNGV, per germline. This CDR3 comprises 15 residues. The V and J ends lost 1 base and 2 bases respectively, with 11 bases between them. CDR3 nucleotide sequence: TGTGCCAGCAGCTTAGCGGCAGGCGGACAAGAGACCCAGTACTTC. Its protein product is CASSLAAGGQETQYF. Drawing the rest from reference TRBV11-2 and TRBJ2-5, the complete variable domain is EAGVAQSPRYKIIEKRQSVAFWCNPISGHATLYWYQQILGQGPKLLIQFQNNGVVDDSQLPKDRFSAERLKGVDSTLKIQPAKLEDSAVYLCASSLAAGGQETQYFGPGTRLLVL.

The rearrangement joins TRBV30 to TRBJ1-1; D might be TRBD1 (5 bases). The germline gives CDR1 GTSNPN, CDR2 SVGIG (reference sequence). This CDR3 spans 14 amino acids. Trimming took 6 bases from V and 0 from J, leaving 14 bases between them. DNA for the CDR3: TGTGCCTGTTACATGGACATATTGAACACTGAAGCTTTCTTT. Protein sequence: CACYMDILNTEAFF.

CDR3 sequence (DNA): TGTGCCAGCAGTTTATGGGGTGGGACATCGAACACTGAAGCTTTCTTT. This encodes CASSLWGGTSNTEAFF. The gene calls are TRBV28 and TRBJ1-1, with D possibly being TRBD1 (6 bases). This CDR3 region has 16 residues. Trimming removed 0 bases from V and 1 base from J, with 12 bases in between. Germline V lookup: CDR1 MDHEN, CDR2 SYDVKM.

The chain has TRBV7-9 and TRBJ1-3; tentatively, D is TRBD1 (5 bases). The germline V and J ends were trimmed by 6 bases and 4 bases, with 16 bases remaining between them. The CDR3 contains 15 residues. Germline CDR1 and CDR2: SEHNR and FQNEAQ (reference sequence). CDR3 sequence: CASSPTGTPGNTIYF. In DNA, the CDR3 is TGTGCCAGCAGTCCTACCGGGACGCCGGGAAACACCATATATTTT.

CDR3 sequence: CATSTSWTEYNEQFF. The DNA for the CDR3 is TGTGCCACCAGCACCTCTTGGACAGAATACAATGAGCAGTTCTTC. The genes are TRBV15 and TRBJ2-1; a weak D match, TRBD1 (6 bases). V was shortened by 4 bases and J by 4 bases, with 14 bases between the two germline ends. CDR1 is LNHNV, CDR2 YYDKDF, per germline (reference sequence). The CDR3 runs to 15 residues.

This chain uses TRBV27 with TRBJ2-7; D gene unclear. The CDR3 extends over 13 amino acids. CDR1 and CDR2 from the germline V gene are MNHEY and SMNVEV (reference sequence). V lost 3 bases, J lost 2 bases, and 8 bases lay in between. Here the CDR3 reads CASSFGVTYEQYF. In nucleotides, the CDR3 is TGTGCCAGCAGTTTCGGCGTTACCTACGAGCAGTACTTC.

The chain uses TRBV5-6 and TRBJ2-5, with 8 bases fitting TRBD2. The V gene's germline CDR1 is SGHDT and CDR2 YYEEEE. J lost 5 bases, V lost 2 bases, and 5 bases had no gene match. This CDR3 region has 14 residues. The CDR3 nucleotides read TGTGCCAGCAGCTTTTTCGAGCGGGGGGAGACCCAGTACTTC. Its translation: CASSFFERGETQYF.